Listed below are T cell receptor beta chains from one sample, sequenced in a study of post-analysis software for immune sequencing data. TCRdb independently ran MiXCR on the PCR reads; one entry per CDR3 protein. This sample has 650,000 to 850,000 distinct CDR3 sequences, with roughly half found just once. The sequencing input was blood. Every receptor here comes from a girl aged 5-17 years with multiple sclerosis. CDR3s include the opening cysteine and the closing phenylalanine or tryptophan. The D gene is left open where the match is weak. Size is stated for part of the rows, as once, few or many counts, or as a class when the clone is expanded.

d_call	v_call	j_call	clone_size	cdr3_aa	cdr3_nt
TRBD1	TRBV7-6	TRBJ2-5	.	CASSLGQGALETQYF	TGTGCCAGCAGCTTAGGACAGGGGGCTTTAGAGACCCAGTACTTC
TRBD1	TRBV7-8	TRBJ2-7	.	CASSLAGVLGTGQRYEQYF	TGTGCCAGCAGCTTAGCAGGCGTATTGGGGACAGGGCAACGCTACGAGCAGTACTTC
TRBD2	TRBV20-1	TRBJ2-1	few	CSALTSGRYNEQFF	TGCAGTGCCCTGACTAGCGGGAGATACAATGAGCAGTTCTTC
.	TRBV3-1	TRBJ2-3	.	CASSQRVRSGDTQYF	TGTGCCAGCAGCCAAAGGGTGCGTAGTGGAGATACGCAGTATTTT
.	TRBV20-1	TRBJ2-3	.	CSARVGGSGTDTQYF	TGCAGTGCTAGAGTTGGTGGGAGTGGGACAGATACGCAGTATTTT
TRBD2	TRBV20-1	TRBJ2-3	.	CSASPRTGLAGGYGTQYF	TGCAGTGCTAGCCCCCGGACAGGACTAGCGGGGGGGTATGGTACGCAGTATTTT
.	TRBV12-5	TRBJ2-7	.	CASGLKGLEQYF	TGTGCTAGTGGTTTGAAAGGGCTCGAGCAGTACTTC
.	TRBV29-1	TRBJ2-5	few	CSVDNPYRQGWETQYF	TGCAGCGTTGACAACCCCTACCGGCAGGGGTGGGAGACCCAGTACTTC
.	TRBV7-2	TRBJ2-3	few	CASSLRPKGTSTDTQYF	TGTGCCAGCAGCTTACGTCCAAAGGGAACTAGCACAGATACGCAGTATTTT
.	TRBV29-1	TRBJ2-1	few	CSVEDWLVAPVYNEQFF	TGCAGCGTTGAAGATTGGCTAGTAGCACCGGTATACAATGAGCAGTTCTTC
TRBD2	TRBV13	TRBJ2-3	.	CASSSILAGGRDTQYF	TGTGCCAGCAGCTCGATTCTAGCGGGAGGGCGAGATACGCAGTATTTT
.	TRBV27	TRBJ2-7	.	CASSFSASPSYEQYF	TGTGCCAGCAGTTTTTCGGCCTCGCCCTCCTACGAGCAGTACTTC
.	TRBV21-1	TRBJ1-2	.	CASSKVTQTNYGYTF	TGTGCCAGCAGCAAAGTTACCCAGACTAACTATGGCTACACCTTC
.	TRBV6-5	TRBJ2-7	.	CASSYRRDARRNTYEQYF	TGTGCCAGCAGTTACCGCCGGGACGCCAGGCGGAATACCTACGAGCAGTACTTC
TRBD1	TRBV7-3	TRBJ1-1	.	CASSPIGGQGFEAFF	TGTGCCAGCAGCCCCATAGGGGGACAGGGGTTTGAAGCTTTCTTT
TRBD2	TRBV4-2	TRBJ2-1	.	CASSLGGWAYNEQFF	TGTGCCAGCAGCCTCGGGGGGTGGGCCTACAATGAGCAGTTCTTC
TRBD1	TRBV24-1	TRBJ2-3	.	CATSDPTGGLGDTQYF	TGTGCCACCAGTGATCCGACAGGGGGCTTAGGAGATACGCAGTATTTT
.	TRBV5-1	TRBJ1-2	.	CASSAEFYGYTF	TGCGCCAGCAGCGCCGAGTTCTATGGCTACACCTTC
.	TRBV29-1	TRBJ2-1	.	CSVGTVPYNEQFF	TGCAGCGTTGGGACAGTCCCCTACAATGAGCAGTTCTTC
TRBD2	TRBV20-1	TRBJ2-5	once	CSAWVLAGGGTGETQYF	TGCAGTGCTTGGGTATTAGCGGGAGGCGGGACCGGGGAGACCCAGTACTTC
.	TRBV29-1	TRBJ1-2	.	CSVRDTRNYGYTF	TGCAGCGTCCGGGACACACGCAACTATGGCTACACCTTC
TRBD1	TRBV30	TRBJ1-2	.	CAWSATGTGYTF	TGTGCCTGGAGCGCGACAGGGACCGGCTACACCTTC
.	TRBV20-1	TRBJ2-5	few	CSARGSPLQYF	TGCAGTGCTAGGGGTAGTCCACTCCAGTACTTC
.	TRBV7-9	TRBJ2-3	.	CASSGPGAGTDTQYF	TGTGCCAGCAGCGGGCCGGGAGCGGGCACAGATACGCAGTATTTT
TRBD2	TRBV11-3	TRBJ2-5	.	CASSPRTSGRENEQYF	TGTGCCAGCAGCCCCCGGACTAGCGGGAGGGAAAATGAGCAGTACTTC
TRBD1	TRBV25-1	TRBJ1-2	.	CASSQRTGSSSYTF	TGTGCCAGCAGCCAGAGGACAGGGAGTTCAAGCTACACCTTC
TRBD1	TRBV5-1	TRBJ2-7	.	CASSFRGRDNEQYF	TGCGCCAGCAGCTTCAGGGGGCGAGACAACGAGCAGTACTTC
TRBD2	TRBV24-1	TRBJ2-2	.	CATSDPGLARAGELFF	TGTGCCACCAGTGATCCCGGACTAGCGAGAGCCGGGGAGCTGTTTTTT
TRBD2	TRBV4-1	TRBJ2-2	.	CASSEWTSGATGELFF	TGCGCCAGCAGCGAATGGACTAGCGGGGCCACCGGGGAGCTGTTTTTT
.	TRBV30	TRBJ1-2	few	CAWSTQPPGDGYTF	TGTGCCTGGAGTACACAACCTCCCGGGGATGGCTACACCTTC
.	TRBV27	TRBJ2-7	few	CASKGLASYEQYF	TGTGCCAGCAAGGGCCTAGCATCCTACGAGCAGTACTTC
TRBD1	TRBV29-1	TRBJ2-3	.	CSVGVQGADTQYF	TGCAGCGTTGGCGTACAGGGGGCAGATACGCAGTATTTT
TRBD1	TRBV6-1	TRBJ2-7	.	CASRKTGAYEQYF	TGTGCCAGCAGAAAGACAGGGGCCTACGAGCAGTACTTC